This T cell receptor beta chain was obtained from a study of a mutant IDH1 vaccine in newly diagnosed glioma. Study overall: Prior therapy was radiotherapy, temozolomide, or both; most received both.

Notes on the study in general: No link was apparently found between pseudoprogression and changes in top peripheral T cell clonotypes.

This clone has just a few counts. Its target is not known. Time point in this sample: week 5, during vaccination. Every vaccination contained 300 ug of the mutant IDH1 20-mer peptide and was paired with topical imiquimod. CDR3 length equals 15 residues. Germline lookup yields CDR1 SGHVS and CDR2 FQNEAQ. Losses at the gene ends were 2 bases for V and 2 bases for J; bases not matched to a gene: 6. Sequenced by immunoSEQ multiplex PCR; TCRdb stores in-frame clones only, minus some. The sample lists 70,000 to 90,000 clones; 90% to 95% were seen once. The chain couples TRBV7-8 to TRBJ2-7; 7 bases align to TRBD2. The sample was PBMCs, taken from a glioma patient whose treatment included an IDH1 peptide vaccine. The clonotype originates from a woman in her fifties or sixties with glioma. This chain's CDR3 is CASSLQLGGTYEQYF. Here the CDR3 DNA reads TGTGCCAGCAGCTTACAATTGGGGGGGACCTACGAGCAGTACTTC. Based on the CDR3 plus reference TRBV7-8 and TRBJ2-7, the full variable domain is GAGVSQSPRYKVAKRGQDVALRCDPISGHVSLFWYQQALGQGPEFLTYFQNEAQLDKSGLPSDRFFAERPEGSVSTLKIQRTQQEDSAVYLCASSLQLGGTYEQYFGPGTRLTVT.